This TCR beta chain was sequenced for a study of T cell clones after liver transplantation. CDR1 is KGHSY and CDR2 is FQNENV in the germline V gene. With 6 bases removed from V and 7 bases from J, the gap between germline ends came to 18 bases. This CDR3 has 15 residues. Generated by immunoSEQ multiplex PCR, the TCRdb table keeps only in-frame clones and is missing some. The data hold about 20,000 clones, with 75% to 90% observed a single time. Sample: CD8+ T cells from blood, taken approximately 45 months after liver transplant. This TCR was recovered from a human patient who received a liver transplant. The graft donor may have contributed some T cells. The V and J genes are TRBV16 and TRBJ1-4, with TRBD1 as a possible D gene (5 bases). CDR3 coding DNA: TGTGCCAGCAGGCCGCAAAGGGACTCGGGTGAAAAACTGTTTTTT. Its translation is CASRPQRDSGEKLFF.